The rows below give T cell receptor beta chains drawn from one sample of a study of T cells in localized non-small cell lung cancer. Data came from immunoSEQ multiplex PCR; TCRdb stores just in-frame clones and leaves some out. Seen here are around 50,000 clones, roughly 86% observed once, and the top ten hold about 16%. The specimen was PBMCs, collected before any cancer treatment. Every receptor here comes from a female donor with stage II lung adenocarcinoma. CDR3s include the opening cysteine and the closing phenylalanine or tryptophan. D genes are given only for firm matches. Rows may omit the clone size; those that give it use once, few, many or a size class.

abundance,v_gene,d_gene,j_gene,CDR3nt,CDR3aa
.,TRBV9,.,TRBJ1-1,TGTGCCAGCAGCGTAGTTCGGACGGCCGAAGCTTTCTTT,CASSVVRTAEAFF
.,TRBV6-1,.,TRBJ1-1,TGTGCCAGCAGTGAAACAACGGCCCGCCTGAACACTGAAGCTTTCTTT,CASSETTARLNTEAFF
.,TRBV7-2,.,TRBJ2-5,TGTGCCAGCAGACCACGAGGGGGCCAAGAGACCCAGTACTTC,CASRPRGGQETQYF
.,TRBV6-4,TRBD2,TRBJ2-4,TGTGCCAGCAGTCCTTCCGCGGGGGGGGGAAACATTCAGTACTTC,CASSPSAGGGNIQYF
.,TRBV10-2,TRBD2,TRBJ2-3,TGCGCCAGCAGTGAGCCGCGACTAGCGGGGGGGCGGGATACGCAGTATTTT,CASSEPRLAGGRDTQYF
once,TRBV11-2,.,TRBJ2-2,TGTGCCAGCAGCCCCCGACAGTCGAACACCGGGGAGCTGTTTTTT,CASSPRQSNTGELFF
.,TRBV29-1,.,TRBJ2-3,TGCAGCGTTGAATCAGGGGGGACAGATACGCAGTATTTT,CSVESGGTDTQYF
.,TRBV4-1,TRBD1,TRBJ1-2,TGCGCCAGCAGCCAAGGACAGGGGTATGGCTACACCTTC,CASSQGQGYGYTF
.,TRBV19,.,TRBJ1-5,TGTGCCAGTAGTCCTTATATCGGGCCCCAGCATTTT,CASSPYIGPQHF
.,TRBV7-9,.,TRBJ2-3,TGTGCCAGCAGCACCAGCGGTAACACAGATACGCAGTATTTT,CASSTSGNTDTQYF
.,TRBV6-6,TRBD1,TRBJ1-1,TGTGCCAGCAACGACAGGGGAGGGAACACTGAAGCTTTCTTT,CASNDRGGNTEAFF
.,TRBV5-1,.,TRBJ2-5,TGCGCCAGCAGCACTCCAGGGGTATTTGGGACCCAGTACTTC,CASSTPGVFGTQYF
.,TRBV7-6,.,TRBJ1-1,TGTGCCAGCAGCTTAAACGAGGAGGGGGTTACTGAAGCTTTCTTT,CASSLNEEGVTEAFF
.,TRBV29-1,.,TRBJ2-7,TGCAGCGTTGAGGTTTCCTACGAGCAGTACTTC,CSVEVSYEQYF
.,TRBV5-6,TRBD1,TRBJ1-2,TGTGCCAGCAGTCAAACCGGGACAGCCTATGGCTACACCTTC,CASSQTGTAYGYTF
.,TRBV27,TRBD2,TRBJ2-7,TGTGCCAGCAGTTCCAGTAGCGGGGGGCCTCCCTACGAGCAGTACTTC,CASSSSSGGPPYEQYF
.,TRBV2,.,TRBJ1-5,TGTGCCAGCAGTGAACCGGGGAATTATCAGCCCCAGCATTTT,CASSEPGNYQPQHF
.,TRBV5-1,.,TRBJ2-1,TGCGCCAGCAGCTTCATTACGGAGAACAATGAGCAGTTCTTC,CASSFITENNEQFF
.,TRBV5-1,TRBD1,TRBJ2-6,TGCGCCAGCAGCTTGGGGGGACAGTCAGTCTCTGGGGCCAACGTCCTGACTTTC,CASSLGGQSVSGANVLTF
.,TRBV7-6,.,TRBJ2-7,TGTGCCAGCAGCTTAGGCCGGGACGATTACGAGCAGTACTTC,CASSLGRDDYEQYF
few,TRBV14,.,TRBJ1-2,TGTGCCAGCAGCCAAGGGGTCACTAACTATGGCTACACCTTC,CASSQGVTNYGYTF
.,TRBV25-1,.,TRBJ1-3,TGTGCCAGCAGTACACCTGGACGAGATGGAAACACCATATATTTT,CASSTPGRDGNTIYF